The present T cell receptor beta chain was sequenced within a study of spatial heterogeneity in lung cancer. Broader study findings: It was found that expanded intratumoral alpha and beta TCR counts tracked tumor mutation counts.

Many counts were recorded for this clonotype. Its antigen remains unidentified. Since it is a stray read in a library aimed at alpha chains, this beta chain has a size that is not meaningful. Trimming removed 4 bases from V and 6 bases from J, with 13 bases in between. The CDR3 length is 12 residues. From germline, CDR1 is SQVTM and CDR2 ANQGSEA. Time point defined: sample taken at primary tumor resection. TCRdb analysed the 5' RACE reads with MiXCR anew, one entry per CDR3 protein. The table lists under 8,000 distinct CDR3 sequences, over 9.5% of them singletons. The clonotype originates from a male donor with early-stage non-small cell lung cancer. The specimen comprised lung tumor tissue, sampled at surgery. The genes are TRBV29-1 and TRBJ2-7; TRBD2 might be the D (6 bases). In DNA, the CDR3 is TGCAGCGTTGGGGCTAGCGACTCCGAGCAGTACTTC. It is translated as CSVGASDSEQYF.